What follows are 20 T cell receptor beta chains derived from one specimen sequenced in a study of T cell responses to AZD1222 COVID-19 vaccine. Profiled with immunoSEQ multiplex PCR; TCRdb holds only in-frame clones, not every one. The sample gives 84,000 or so clones, approximately 89% of which show up once; less than 20% is in the top ten. The sample here was peripheral blood, taken on day 0 of AZD1222 vaccination. These receptors came from an adult in good health.

The V and J genes are TRBV24-1 and TRBJ2-1; D perhaps matches TRBD1 (6 bases). CDR3 size: 16 residues. V gave up 2 bases and J gave up 6 bases, with 16 bases separating them. Germline V CDR1 and CDR2: KGHDR, SFDVKD. CDR3 amino acids: CATSDSQGTRINEQFF. The CDR3, as DNA: TGTGCCACCAGTGATTCCCAGGGGACGCGGATCAATGAGCAGTTCTTC.

V gene TRBV9 combines with J gene TRBJ1-1, with D uncertain. In germline, CDR1 is SGDLS, CDR2 YYNGEE. There are 14 residues in the CDR3. The V and J ends lost 4 bases and 2 bases respectively, with 12 bases between them. CDR3 sequence reads: CASSPRRENTEAFF. The CDR3 DNA sequence: TGTGCCAGCAGCCCCCGAAGGGAAAACACTGAAGCTTTCTTT.

The CDR3 sequence is CASSSYGQGMNTEAFF. The CDR3 DNA reads TGTGCCAGCAGTTCCTATGGACAGGGGATGAACACTGAAGCTTTCTTT. This chain connects TRBV6-5 to TRBJ1-1, with TRBD1 matching over 9 bases. CDR3 size: 16 residues. The germline V gene encodes CDR1 MNHEY and CDR2 SVGAGI. Trimming took 4 bases from V and 0 from J; bases not matched to a gene: 6.

This rearrangement joins TRBV15 to TRBJ2-5; 7 bases are a match to TRBD1. V lost 5 bases to trimming and J lost 3 bases; unmatched junction nucleotides: 12. CDR1 is LNHNV, CDR2 YYDKDF, per germline (reference sequence). This CDR3 has 16 amino acids. For the CDR3, the DNA is TGTGCCACCAGCCTAAGACAGGGTCCCGAAAAAGAGACCCAGTACTTC. It encodes CATSLRQGPEKETQYF.

This clone was found a few times. The V gene is TRBV2, the J gene TRBJ1-4, with D unresolved. Trimming shortened V by 3 bases and J by 8 bases, and 13 bases separated the two germline ends. Germline CDR1 and CDR2: SNHLY and FYNNEI. The CDR3 extends over 14 amino acids. The CDR3: CASSDAGIGEKLFF. The CDR3 DNA reads TGTGCCAGCAGTGACGCGGGCATAGGCGAAAAACTGTTTTTT.

This rearrangement joins TRBV18 to TRBJ2-5; D is possibly TRBD2 (5 bases). Germline values: CDR1 KGHSH, CDR2 LQKENI. This CDR3 has 16 residues. Trimming stripped 1 base from V and 5 bases from J, with 17 bases between. This CDR3 reads CASSPRMGSGGETQYF. As DNA, the CDR3 is TGTGCCAGCTCACCACGGATGGGTTCGGGCGGGGAGACCCAGTACTTC.

The J gene is TRBJ1-5, the V gene TRBV19; no clear D. V was pared by 6 bases and J by 4 bases, with 10 bases between. The V gene's germline CDR1 is LNHDA and CDR2 SQIVND (reference sequence). CDR3 size: 13 residues. Here the CDR3 DNA reads TGTGCCAGTAGGGGTATACCGAATCAGCCCCAGCATTTT. This sequence encodes CASRGIPNQPQHF.

The V gene is TRBV28, the J gene TRBJ1-5, with D unclear. Trimming removed 6 bases from V and 3 bases from J, with 12 bases in between. Germline assignment: CDR1 MDHEN and CDR2 SYDVKM. The CDR3 spans 14 residues. The CDR3 sequence: CASRKQETNQPQHF. DNA of the CDR3: TGTGCCAGCAGAAAGCAGGAAACCAATCAGCCCCAGCATTTT. Combining the CDR3 with reference TRBV28 and TRBJ1-5 gives the whole variable domain DVKVTQSSRYLVKRTGEKVFLECVQDMDHENMFWYRQDPGLGLRLIYFSYDVKMKEKGDIPEGYSVSREKKERFSLILESASTNQTSMYLCASRKQETNQPQHFGDGTRLSIL.

The table lists this clone with a count of one. The gene calls are TRBV3-1 (or the pseudogene TRBV3-2) and TRBJ2-1, with 8 bases lining up with TRBD2. Germline loops: CDR1 LGHDT, CDR2 YNNKEL (reference sequence). J gave up 0 bases and V 4 bases, and 5 bases lay outside the gene matches. The CDR3 loop spans 16 amino acids. CDR3 sequence (DNA): TGTGCCAGCAGCCTGCGGGGGGCAGGCTCCTACAATGAGCAGTTCTTC. Its protein product is CASSLRGAGSYNEQFF.

The chain couples TRBV27 to TRBJ1-2; D is unclear. The CDR3 sequence is 15 residues long. Germline V CDR1 and CDR2: MNHEY, SMNVEV (reference sequence). Trimming took off 8 bases at V and 0 bases at J, with 16 bases between the two ends. The CDR3 reads CASAALEVSNYGYTF. As DNA, the CDR3 is TGTGCCAGCGCGGCCCTTGAAGTCTCTAACTATGGCTACACCTTC.

The chain joins TRBV5-5 to TRBJ2-7; D remains unclear. Germline-derived CDR1 and CDR2 are SGHKS and YYEKEE (reference sequence). CDR3 length: 14 amino acids. V shed 3 bases and J shed 2 bases, with 12 bases lying between them. CDR3 residues: CASSSFNKAYEQYF. CDR3 bases: TGTGCCAGCAGCTCGTTCAACAAAGCCTACGAGCAGTACTTC.

This chain uses TRBV12-5 with TRBJ2-1, with D perhaps TRBD1 or TRBD2 (6 bases each). Trimming shortened V by 0 bases and J by 8 bases, and 8 bases separated the two germline ends. Per the germline V gene, CDR1 is LGHNT and CDR2 is FRNRAP. The CDR3 is made up of 13 amino acids. CDR3 region: CASGLVRGHEQFF. The CDR3 DNA reads as TGTGCTAGTGGTTTGGTACGGGGGCATGAGCAGTTCTTC.

The chain has TRBV19 and TRBJ2-7; tentative D call: TRBD1 (5 bases). Germline CDR1 reads LNHDA; CDR2 reads SQIVND (reference sequence). This CDR3 contains 11 residues. The germline V and J ends were trimmed by 7 bases and 13 bases, with 17 bases remaining between them. The CDR3 DNA sequence: TGTGCCAGTATGGGGCAGGGAAGGCTCTACTTC. It encodes CASMGQGRLYF.

This clone was seen more than once but under ten times. The V gene is TRBV29-1, the J gene TRBJ1-1, with D possibly being TRBD1 (5 bases). The CDR3 runs to 13 residues. V lost 6 bases to trimming and J lost 6 bases, with 17 bases between them. CDR1 and CDR2 (germline): SQVTM, ANQGSEA. This chain's CDR3 is CSVASGPAAEAFF. Here the CDR3 DNA reads TGCAGCGTAGCTTCGGGACCAGCGGCTGAAGCTTTCTTT.

In this sample, this clone turned up a few times. The chain employs TRBV29-1 and TRBJ1-2, with D possibly TRBD1 on 6 matching bases. The CDR3 consists of 15 residues. Germline values: CDR1 SQVTM, CDR2 ANQGSEA. Trimming stripped 5 bases from V and 5 bases from J, with 21 bases between. This CDR3 reads CSVTSGQLSKYGYTF. The DNA for the CDR3 is TGCAGCGTTACCAGTGGACAGCTATCGAAGTATGGCTACACCTTC.

This chain uses TRBV5-6 with TRBJ1-5; D is undetermined. This CDR3 comprises 14 residues. V shed 4 bases and J shed 3 bases, with 11 bases lying between them. The germline CDR1 and CDR2 sequences are SGHDT and YYEEEE. In DNA form, the CDR3 reads TGTGCCAGCAGCGTCCGGGGATTCAATCAGCCCCAGCATTTT. Translating gives CASSVRGFNQPQHF.

The J gene is TRBJ2-7, the V gene TRBV11-2, with D possibly being TRBD1 or TRBD2 (7 bases each). V lost 5 bases, J lost 7 bases, and 27 bases lay in between. Germline V gene data show CDR1 as SGHAT and CDR2 as FQNNGV. The CDR3 runs to 17 residues. For the CDR3, the DNA is TGTGCCAGCAGCCATCCCCGAGGGGGGGCAGGGGGAAGGGAGCAGTACTTC. Its protein is CASSHPRGGAGGREQYF.

The rearrangement links TRBV10-3 to TRBJ1-1; 8 nucleotides match TRBD1. The V segment lost 8 bases and the J segment 2 bases; nucleotides outside the gene matches: 4. The CDR3 is 13 residues long. Germline assignment: CDR1 ENHRY and CDR2 SYGVKD. The CDR3 DNA is TGTGCCATCGACAGGGGAAAAAACACTGAAGCTTTCTTT. Residues: CAIDRGKNTEAFF.

This chain uses TRBV6-2 or TRBV6-3 with TRBJ2-5; 9 nucleotides match TRBD1. The germline V gene has CDR1 MNHEY and CDR2 SVGEGT. V lost 0 bases and J lost 3; bases outside the gene matches: 5. CDR3 length: 16 amino acids. CDR3: CASSYSTGTGKETQYF. DNA of the CDR3: TGTGCCAGCAGTTACTCTACCGGGACAGGGAAAGAGACCCAGTACTTC.

CDR3 sequence: CASSEPTGVNTEAFF. As DNA, the CDR3 is TGTGCCAGCAGTGAACCCACAGGGGTGAACACTGAAGCTTTCTTT. V usage is TRBV6-1 and J usage is TRBJ1-1; 7 bases line up with TRBD1. J lost 0 bases, V lost 2 bases, and 3 bases had no gene match. Germline V lookup: CDR1 MNHNS, CDR2 SASEGT. The CDR3 has 15 amino acids.